This TCR beta chain emerged from a study of T cell responses to AZD1222 COVID-19 vaccine. On this clone: Its antigen is unidentified.

The analysis combined second doses at about 4 or about 12 weeks. Study observations and caveats: Following two doses of AZD1222, Spike-specific TCR breadth and depth rose. Sampling that yielded the repertoires occurred only after the peak T cell response. Among spike-specific TCRs, nearly half reportedly target unmutated variant regions.

Only in-frame clones appear in the TCRdb table, and some are missing; sequencing was by immunoSEQ multiplex PCR. The repertoire includes more than 80,000 clones, around 93% of them detected once, and approximately 30% sits in the top ten. The CDR3 runs to 18 residues. Unmatched junction bases numbered 17, after V lost 6 bases and J lost 4 bases. Germline assignment: CDR1 MGHDK and CDR2 SYGVNS. Sequencing was performed on peripheral blood, taken 28 days after the second AZD1222 dose. J is TRBJ2-1 and V is TRBV25-1; 8 nucleotides agree with TRBD2. This sequence was found in an adult who received the AZD1222 COVID-19 vaccine. CDR3 amino acids: CASSPGGGNAGLYNEQFF. As DNA, the CDR3 is TGTGCCAGCAGCCCCGGCGGGGGGAACGCCGGCCTTTACAATGAGCAGTTCTTC.